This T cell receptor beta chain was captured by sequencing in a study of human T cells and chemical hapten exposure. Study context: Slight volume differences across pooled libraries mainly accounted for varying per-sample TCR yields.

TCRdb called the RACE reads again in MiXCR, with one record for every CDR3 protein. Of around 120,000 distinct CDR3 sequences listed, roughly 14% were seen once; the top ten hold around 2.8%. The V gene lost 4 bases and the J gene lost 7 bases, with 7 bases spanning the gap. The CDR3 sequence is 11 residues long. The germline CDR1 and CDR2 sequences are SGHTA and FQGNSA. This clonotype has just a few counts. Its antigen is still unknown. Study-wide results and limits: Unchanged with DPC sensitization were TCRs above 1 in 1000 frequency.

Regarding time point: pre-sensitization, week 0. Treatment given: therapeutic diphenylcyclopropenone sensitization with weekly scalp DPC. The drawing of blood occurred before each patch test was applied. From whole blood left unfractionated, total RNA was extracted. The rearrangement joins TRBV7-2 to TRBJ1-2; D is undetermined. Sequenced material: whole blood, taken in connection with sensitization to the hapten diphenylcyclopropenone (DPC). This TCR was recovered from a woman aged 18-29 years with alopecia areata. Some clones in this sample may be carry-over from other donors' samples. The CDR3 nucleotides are TGTGCCAGCAGCTCTGCTCTTGGCTACACCTTC. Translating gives CASSSALGYTF.